The T cell receptor beta chain under discussion was sequenced for a study of blood T cell repertoires in COVID-19. Overall study: In each case, the material was cDNA or gDNA derived from T cells, B-cell-depleted T cells, or PBMCs.

How the authors handled the data: Reference gene primer amplification in the assay estimated nucleated cell counts. Method: immunoSEQ multiplex PCR; TCRdb's copy keeps in-frame clones and lacks some. V and J calls and clone size follow that table, whereas D and trimming were derived from the DNA. The sample holds fewer than 250,000 clones, about 88% seen once. Germline V gives CDR1 KGHSH, CDR2 LQKENI. The CDR3 totals 15 residues. V lost 4 bases to trimming and J lost 7 bases, with 17 bases between them. This rearrangement joins TRBV18 to TRBJ2-1; D may be TRBD2 (5 bases). This receptor was obtained from a man aged 70 or older with acute or convalescent COVID-19. The sample was peripheral blood. CDR3 DNA sequence: TGTGCCAGCTCACTAACTCGAGGGATGGCAAATGAGCAGTTCTTC. It yields the protein CASSLTRGMANEQFF. Supplemented by reference TRBV18 and TRBJ2-1, the full variable domain reads NAGVMQNPRHLVRRRGQEARLRCSPMKGHSHVYWYRQLPEEGLKFMVYLQKENIIDESGMPKERFSAEFPKEGPSILRIQQVVRGDSAAYFCASSLTRGMANEQFFGPGTRLTVL.